One sample yielded the 7 T cell receptor beta chains listed below, sequenced in a study of control samples from healthy donors and cancer patients. Sequencing used immunoSEQ multiplex PCR; TCRdb keeps in-frame clones, though not all of them. This sample has about 130,000 clones; around nine tenths occur once, and the top ten carry around 2.5%. Sequencing was carried out using blood. The receptors shown here come from a man aged 18 to 30 in good health.

V gene TRBV7-8 combines with J gene TRBJ1-2; a weak D match, TRBD1 (5 bases). V lost 2 bases and J 5 bases, leaving 15 bases between the germline ends. The CDR3 spans 15 residues. From germline, CDR1 is SGHVS and CDR2 FQNEAQ. CDR3 in amino acids: CASSLSGGNLYGYTF. The CDR3, as DNA: TGTGCCAGCAGCTTAAGTGGGGGAAATCTGTATGGCTACACCTTC.

Concerning this clone itself: A read error is possible here, since a much larger clone lies one base away. The chain couples TRBV7-9 to TRBJ1-3; D not certain. Trimming took off 4 bases at V and 2 bases at J, with 0 bases between the two ends. The CDR3 spans 11 residues. The V gene's germline CDR1 is SEHNR and CDR2 FQNEAQ (reference sequence). CDR3: CASSSGNTIYF. In DNA, the CDR3 is TGTGCCAGCAGCTCTGGAAACACCATATATTTT.

The chain joins TRBV19 to TRBJ2-1, with 12 bases lining up with TRBD2. V was clipped by 3 bases and J by 7 bases; unmatched bases: 1. CDR3 length equals 14 residues. In germline, CDR1 is LNHDA, CDR2 SQIVND (reference sequence). CDR3 region: CASSMLAGGNEQFF. Written as DNA, the CDR3 is TGTGCCAGTAGTATGCTAGCGGGAGGGAATGAGCAGTTCTTC.

The CDR3 here is CASTQTGVVETQYF. The CDR3 nucleotides are TGTGCCAGCACCCAAACTGGGGTAGTGGAGACCCAGTACTTC. This rearrangement joins TRBV11-2 to TRBJ2-5; no clear D. Germline V gene sequence: CDR1 SGHAT, CDR2 FQNNGV. Trimming left V 7 bases short and J 5 bases short, with 17 bases between. The CDR3 extends over 14 amino acids.

The chain recombines TRBV3-1 (or the pseudogene TRBV3-2) with TRBJ1-5; maybe TRBD1 (5 bases). Trimming shortened V by 1 base and J by 7 bases, and 11 bases separated the two germline ends. Per germline, CDR1 LGHDT and CDR2 YNNKEL (reference sequence). The CDR3 is made up of 14 amino acids. The CDR3 here is CASSQGQQGQPQHF. The CDR3 bases are TGTGCCAGCAGCCAAGGACAGCAAGGGCAGCCCCAGCATTTT.

The chain combines TRBV11-2 with TRBJ1-1, with 9 bases matching TRBD1. V lost 4 bases and J lost 5; bases outside the gene matches: 5. The CDR3 consists of 14 residues. From germline, CDR1 is SGHAT and CDR2 FQNNGV. CDR3 sequence reads: CASSSRTGDTEAFF. CDR3 nucleotide sequence: TGTGCCAGCAGCTCGCGGACAGGGGATACTGAAGCTTTCTTT. The full variable domain, with the rest looked up from reference TRBV11-2 and TRBJ1-1, is EAGVAQSPRYKIIEKRQSVAFWCNPISGHATLYWYQQILGQGPKLLIQFQNNGVVDDSQLPKDRFSAERLKGVDSTLKIQPAKLEDSAVYLCASSSRTGDTEAFFGQGTRLTVV.

Worth noting for this clone: Compared with germline, one end of the junction differs, possibly owing to a read error. The rearrangement joins TRBV11-2 to TRBJ1-3; D is unclear. The CDR3 length is 13 residues. CDR1 is SGHAT and CDR2 is FQNNGV in the germline V gene. CDR3 in DNA: TGTGCCAGCAGCCAAGTCGGCGCGTCACCCCCTCTTTTT. It is translated as CASSQVGASPPLF.